This T cell receptor (beta chain) was sequenced during a study of cytomegalovirus exposure and HLA in healthy donors (dated by TCRdb to 2017 to 2019). Background for the entire study: According to an earlier analysis of several hundred of the donors, roughly 180 million T cells yielded 117 million unique TCR beta sequences and about 280 Gb of sequence data. In addition to the first cohort of about 650 subjects, a separate validation cohort of 120 different subjects was used. HLA typing covered class I and class II loci at four-digit resolution. Across approximately 400 genotyped donors of the cohort, an average of about 240,000 unique TCR beta nucleotide sequences per donor were sequenced, and roughly 17% of those sequences were non-productive. The later analysis used no new phenotypic data to find candidate immune exposures, relying instead on TCR beta sequences and their occurrence across donors. Of the 300 to 500 genotyped donors, 81% were placed in the genetic ancestry cluster associated with self-reported Caucasian donors. The study used immunosequencing to profile the T cell repertoires of 666 subjects and linked those repertoires to cytomegalovirus serostatus. Approximately 310 gigabases of sequencing data and tens of millions of unique TCR sequences were included in an early release covering several hundred HLA-typed donors. In a later analysis, previously published TCR beta repertoires from 600 to 850 donors were re-analyzed and high-resolution HLA genotyping was added so that TCR occurrence patterns could be studied. All discovery cohort repertoires had been generated on a single sequencing platform. Typing coverage varied by locus: roughly 620-640 donors for A, B, C, DRB1 and DQB1; approximately 520 for DQA1; some 610 for DPA1; under 490 for DPB1. A later genetic analysis took genome-wide SNP genotypes for about three fifths of the roughly 700 donors and used that subset as a discovery cohort. Alongside the repertoire data, information on donor age, sex, ethnicity and CMV serostatus was compiled. In an earlier analysis of over 550 of the donors, high-throughput TCR beta sequencing was used to judge whether each TCR beta V gene segment behaved as functional or pseudogenic. The aim of the study was to test whether cataloging public T cell receptors could identify signatures of past pathogen exposure. To predict cytomegalovirus infection status, the study combined high-throughput TCR immunosequencing, statistical association of individual TCRs with disease status, and machine learning. About five DR-DQ haplotypes were handled as single units for association and clustering because linkage in the cohort was strong. General conclusions and limits of the study: A later analysis reported that several top co-occurrence clusters appeared linked to parvovirus B19, influenza, CMV and Epstein-Barr virus. In an earlier analysis of some 500 of the donors, most TCR beta V segments were observed in productive rearrangements about 87% or about 30% of the time, broadly matching IMGT annotations. In a later analysis, HLA-associated TCR beta chains were found to be more clonally expanded and to have lower generation probabilities than equally common non-associated chains. Linkage disequilibrium might explain the correlated functional status among segregating V segments, but an unknown experimental factor could not be excluded. Most TCR sequences were observed very rarely across donors, whereas some public TCRs were present in many individuals. An association between a missense DCLRE1C variant and V-gene and J-gene trimming of TCR beta chains was found in a later genetic analysis and replicated in an independent cohort. In a later analysis, TCR association rates were found to vary across HLA loci, with the most associated TCRs seen for DRB1 alleles and the fewest for HLA-C alleles. A later analysis found that most CMV-associated TCR beta chains appeared HLA-restricted, with HLA associations seemingly driven largely by CMV exposure. A later analysis associated 15,000 to 20,000 TCR beta sequences with specific HLA alleles at a false discovery rate of 0.05. It was suggested by the authors that the approach could potentially be generalized to other disease states and immunological phenotypes. The 87-base-pair reads could not distinguish some IMGT-functional V segments, including TRBV6-2 and TRBV6-3, so those segments were excluded. Strong co-occurrence of HLA alleles, especially DR and DQ, made assigning TCR associations to individual alleles difficult. A cluster of highly shared sequence variants was judged likely to be a technical artifact of the sequencing pipeline. Because HLA typing was missing for some donors at each locus, association tests included only the typed subset. The cohort was sequenced for TCR beta chains only, and without alpha or paired-chain data the features that could be detected were limited. For the cohort, immune exposure information was limited to CMV serostatus. In both the original and validation cohorts, the classifier was reported to diagnose cytomegalovirus status with high specificity and sensitivity. In the study, 164 TCR beta chains were listed as associated with cytomegalovirus. Roughly uniform sequencing depth across donors was assumed in presence/absence analyses, although this assumption may not hold. A further reported finding was that TCR beta sequences accurately predicted the HLA-A and HLA-B alleles for most subjects in the first cohort. A few of the identified cytomegalovirus-associated TCR beta chains were confirmed in vitro to be specific for cytomegalovirus antigens. A later genetic analysis reported fewer N-insertions in productive TCRs among donors in an Asian-associated ancestry cluster than the roughly 720-donor mean. Because counts were too low, 15 or so rarely observed V segments, including chromosome 9 orphons, were excluded from the earlier analysis of several hundred of the donors.

The cohort consisted of hundreds of healthy bone marrow donors. At the time of sampling, every cohort member was nominally healthy, though immune exposures that went unrecorded were likely present. The donor was CMV seronegative and was included in the group of hundreds of seronegative cohort members. Each donor provided a peripheral blood sample, and peripheral blood mononuclear cells were used for TCR beta sequencing. Genomic DNA was extracted from the blood cell samples with the Qiagen DNeasy Blood Extraction Kit. Points on this clone: It lacks a known antigen. No clone much larger than this one lies a single base away; base qualities are absent.

From the cysteine through the phenylalanine, the CDR3 covers 16 amino acids. The kept DNA is CDR3 alone, 48 bases in frame from the first base. Between the V and J ends, shortened by 1 base and 0 bases respectively, the junction contains 10 bases. Reading the germline V gene gives CDR1 SGHTA and CDR2 FQGNSA. Preparation of the library involved the immunoSEQ multiplex PCR assay. For the multiplex PCR, a mixture combining 60 forward primers for TCR Vbeta segments and 13 reverse primers for TCR Jbeta segments was used. Amplification of the CDR3 region of rearranged TCR beta genes was performed with a multiplex PCR assay on genomic DNA. The amplified TCR beta libraries were sequenced on the Illumina HiSeq System as 87-base-pair reads. The authors' pipeline ran thus. Across the 640 or so repertoires, a later analysis counted roughly 84 million unique TCR beta chains, roughly 11 million of which were shared by at least two donors. A nearest-neighbor algorithm error-corrected the raw reads and collapsed the reads into unique sequences, merging closely related sequences to remove PCR and sequencing errors. Alignment of CDR3 sequences to IMGT reference sequences was used to assign V, D and J gene segments. Each retained sequence needed at least a six-nucleotide match to both a V gene segment and a J gene segment. Rearrangements were called productive when the CDR3 lacked stop codons and stayed in frame with V and J; all others were non-productive. CDR3 was defined by IMGT convention, running from the second conserved V-encoded cysteine to the conserved J-encoded phenylalanine. In an earlier analysis of approximately 500 of the donors, sequences lacking an unambiguous match to a single V gene segment were excluded. An earlier analysis of about 590 of the donors classified V segments as functional when productive rearrangements were above 56.7% and as segregating when the standard deviation between donors was above 5%. A statistical classification framework was built for diagnosing cytomegalovirus status from the catalog of TCR beta chain sequences. A later analysis assigned V and J genes by comparing TCR nucleotide sequences with IMGT/GENE-DB human TR gene sequences. In a later analysis, CDR3 sequences and most-parsimonious VDJ recombination scenarios were assigned using the TCRdist pipeline. In a later analysis, every TCR beta chain was defined by the combination of its CDR3 amino acid sequence and its V-gene family, and reads without a unique V-gene family were dropped. As a way to deal with suspected cross-contamination and a sequencing artifact, a later analysis dropped roughly 620 nucleotide sequences that were highly shared and had low generation probability. In a later analysis, a clonal expansion index for each public chain was calculated from normalized within-repertoire ranks of inferred template counts. In a later analysis, generation probabilities were computed with a VDJ recombination model fitted to out-of-frame rearrangements, and the resulting probabilities were checked against IGoR. A later analysis scored TCR-TCR, TCR-HLA and TCR-CMV co-occurrence with hypergeometric tests, applying a repertoire-size bias correction to TCR pairs. False discovery rates were estimated in a later analysis by permuting HLA or CMV assignments 20 times. In a later analysis, co-occurring TCRs were grouped using DBSCAN, and TCRdist sequence similarity was added for clustering within HLA-allele-positive subsets. For co-occurrence clustering, repertoires with fewer than 30,000 or more than 120,000 public chains were excluded, along with roughly 5 repertoires with anomalous nucleotide sharing. As stored in TCRdb, this immuneACCESS dataset retains in-frame rearrangements with V and J assigned. A fraction of the clones does not appear; measured against another copy, unresolved V genes explain less than half of the discrepancy, and the remainder lacks a known reason. D and trimming were read from the DNA, whereas the V and J calls and clone size are those reported in that table. The sample table lists 98,000 or so clones, around 82% of them with a count of one. 1.5% to 2% of the sample is held by the ten biggest clonotypes.

The sequence links TRBV7-2 to TRBJ2-4; 6 matching bases give a weak D call of TRBD2. The source of this sequence is a woman between 40 and 55 years old in good health and CMV-seronegative. The sequencing input was PBMCs. The CDR3 in this case is CASSLGRGLAKNIQYF. The DNA sequence follows: TGTGCCAGCAGCTTAGGGAGGGGCTTAGCCAAAAACATTCAGTACTTC.